These T cell receptor beta chains were read from a single sample in a study of blood T cell repertoires in COVID-19. Clones were sequenced by immunoSEQ multiplex PCR, and TCRdb holds only the in-frame ones, with some missing. The sample lists some 340,000 clones; roughly nine tenths were seen once. The sample was PBMCs or T cells enriched from blood (not recorded which). Source of these receptors: a woman in her thirties who had been exposed to COVID-19. The CDR3 runs from the conserved cysteine through the conserved F or W. A D gene is named only where the DNA matches it firmly. Some rows mark clone size as missing; the rest say once, few, many or name a class of expanded clone.

once | TRBJ1-2 | . | TRBV5-1 | CASSLRGTGNYGYTF | TGCGCCAGCAGCTTACGCGGGACGGGAAACTATGGCTACACCTTC
. | TRBJ2-5 | . | TRBV3-1/TRBV3-2 | CASSQAQGALWETQYF | TGTGCCAGCAGCCAAGCACAGGGAGCGTTGTGGGAGACCCAGTACTTC
. | TRBJ1-1 | . | TRBV5-1 | CASSPGQVRNTEAFF | TGCGCCAGCAGCCCGGGACAAGTCCGGAACACTGAAGCTTTCTTT
. | TRBJ1-2 | . | TRBV15 | CATSRDRTGGRGYTF | TGTGCCACCAGCAGAGATAGGACGGGGGGCCGGGGCTACACCTTC
. | TRBJ2-7 | TRBD1 | TRBV3-1/TRBV3-2 | CASSQEAGQGATEQYF | TGTGCCAGCAGCCAAGAGGCAGGACAGGGGGCAACCGAGCAGTACTTC
. | TRBJ2-2 | . | TRBV3-1/TRBV3-2 | CASSARDKNTGELFF | TGTGCCAGCAGCGCCCGGGACAAGAACACCGGGGAGCTGTTTTTT
. | TRBJ2-1 | TRBD1 | TRBV5-6 | CASSRQGFNEQFF | TGTGCCAGCAGCCGACAGGGGTTCAATGAGCAGTTCTTC
. | TRBJ2-7 | . | TRBV10-3 | CAISGRSSYEQYF | TGTGCCATCAGTGGACGGAGCTCCTACGAGCAGTACTTC
. | TRBJ2-5 | TRBD2 | TRBV9 | CASSGLAGEETQYF | TGTGCCAGCAGCGGGCTAGCGGGCGAAGAGACCCAGTACTTC
. | TRBJ1-5 | . | TRBV27 | CASSLTGEGARQPQHF | TGTGCCAGCAGTTTAACGGGCGAAGGGGCTAGGCAGCCCCAGCATTTT
. | TRBJ1-5 | . | TRBV20-1 | CSASHPRQPQHF | TGCAGTGCTAGTCATCCGCGTCAGCCCCAGCATTTT
. | TRBJ1-1 | TRBD1 | TRBV4-1 | CASSQGGQGWGTGTEAFF | TGCGCCAGCAGCCAGGGAGGACAGGGATGGGGAACTGGCACTGAAGCTTTCTTT
. | TRBJ2-7 | . | TRBV2 | CASKVAGASYEQYF | TGTGCCAGCAAAGTAGCAGGGGCATCCTACGAGCAGTACTTC
. | TRBJ1-6 | TRBD1 | TRBV5-1 | CASRRPGTGDNSPLHF | TGCGCCAGCAGACGGCCCGGGACAGGGGATAATTCACCCCTCCACTTT
. | TRBJ1-6 | . | TRBV7-9 | CASSPSNSPLHF | TGTGCCAGCAGCCCTAGTAATTCACCCCTCCACTTT
. | TRBJ2-7 | TRBD1 | TRBV5-4 | CASSPGITGGFEQYF | TGTGCCAGCAGCCCCGGGATAACAGGGGGCTTCGAGCAGTACTTC
. | TRBJ2-3 | TRBD1 | TRBV5-6 | CASSYRTGVDTQYF | TGTGCCAGCAGCTACCGGACAGGGGTAGATACGCAGTATTTT
. | TRBJ1-1 | . | TRBV12-3/TRBV12-4 | CASSFSGLEAFF | TGTGCCAGCAGTTTTTCCGGTCTCGAAGCTTTCTTT
. | TRBJ1-2 | . | TRBV7-2 | CASSLLGERGSYGYTF | TGTGCCAGCAGCTTACTGGGGGAGCGCGGGAGCTATGGCTACACCTTC
. | TRBJ1-3 | . | TRBV18 | CASSPLSQGVSGNTIYF | TGTGCCAGCTCACCTCTGAGTCAGGGCGTCTCTGGAAACACCATATATTTT
few | TRBJ1-4 | TRBD1 | TRBV2 | CASRGEDRVTEKLFF | TGTGCCAGCAGGGGGGAAGACAGGGTTACTGAAAAACTGTTTTTT
. | TRBJ1-2 | . | TRBV2 | CASREDSNYGYTF | TGTGCCAGCAGAGAGGACAGTAACTATGGCTACACCTTC
. | TRBJ2-2 | . | TRBV7-8 | CASSFSRGGTGELFF | TGTGCCAGCAGCTTCTCCAGGGGTGGGACCGGGGAGCTGTTTTTT
. | TRBJ2-2 | . | TRBV11-1 | CASSPRRDTGELFF | TGTGCCAGCAGCCCGCGACGGGACACCGGGGAGCTGTTTTTT
. | TRBJ2-3 | . | TRBV19 | CASSIRGTDTQYF | TGTGCCAGTAGTATCAGGGGCACAGATACGCAGTATTTT
. | TRBJ2-7 | . | TRBV15 | CATSRKQGYEQYF | TGTGCCACCAGCAGGAAACAGGGCTACGAGCAGTACTTC
. | TRBJ2-3 | . | TRBV4-2 | CASSQGAVSSVTDTQYF | TGTGCCAGCAGCCAAGGAGCGGTGTCTAGCGTCACAGATACGCAGTATTTT
. | TRBJ2-7 | TRBD2 | TRBV7-6 | CASSLGQGGFYEQYF | TGTGCCAGCAGCTTAGGGCAGGGAGGGTTCTACGAGCAGTACTTC
. | TRBJ1-1 | TRBD1 | TRBV6-5 | CASRRMDRVNTEAFF | TGTGCCAGCAGGAGAATGGACAGGGTTAACACTGAAGCTTTCTTT
. | TRBJ1-1 | . | TRBV5-1 | CASSLVTGIGNTEAFF | TGCGCCAGCAGCTTGGTAACAGGGATAGGTAACACTGAAGCTTTCTTT
. | TRBJ2-7 | . | TRBV4-1 | CASSHDSRGANFYEQYF | TGCGCCAGCAGCCATGATTCCAGGGGGGCTAATTTCTACGAGCAGTACTTC
. | TRBJ2-2 | TRBD1 | TRBV6-5 | CASIGQGLTGELFF | TGTGCCAGCATAGGACAGGGGCTCACCGGGGAGCTGTTTTTT
. | TRBJ1-6 | . | TRBV5-8 | CASTHRVSYNSPLHF | TGTGCCAGCACCCACAGGGTCTCCTATAATTCACCCCTCCACTTT
few | TRBJ1-2 | TRBD1 | TRBV7-3 | CASSSDRGGGYTF | TGTGCCAGCAGCTCGGACAGGGGAGGAGGCTACACCTTC
. | TRBJ1-6 | . | TRBV6-5 | CASKKDSVYNSPLHF | TGTGCCAGCAAGAAGGACAGTGTCTATAATTCACCCCTCCACTTT
. | TRBJ1-4 | . | TRBV21-1 | CATRNLGGEKLFF | TGTGCCACCCGTAACCTAGGCGGGGAAAAACTGTTTTTT
. | TRBJ2-3 | . | TRBV11-3 | CASSPHRPTDTQYF | TGTGCCAGCAGCCCCCACAGACCCACAGATACGCAGTATTTT
few | TRBJ2-1 | . | TRBV5-4 | CASSPRGTYNEQFF | TGTGCCAGCAGCCCCCGAGGAACCTACAATGAGCAGTTCTTC
. | TRBJ1-2 | . | TRBV28 | CASSGLRGSGGYTF | TGTGCCAGCAGCGGTCTTAGGGGGTCCGGAGGCTACACCTTC
. | TRBJ2-5 | . | TRBV5-1 | CASSLAAIGREIVQETQYF | TGCGCCAGCAGCTTGGCCGCGATTGGCAGGGAAATTGTTCAAGAGACCCAGTACTTC
. | TRBJ1-2 | . | TRBV10-3 | CAISDGGYTF | TGTGCCATCAGTGATGGCGGCTACACCTTC
. | TRBJ2-7 | . | TRBV7-8 | CASSRDPGKFYEQYF | TGTGCCAGCAGCCGAGACCCGGGAAAGTTCTACGAGCAGTACTTC
. | TRBJ1-2 | TRBD1 | TRBV7-2 | CASSRTGDGAYGYTF | TGTGCCAGCAGCCGGACAGGGGACGGGGCCTATGGCTACACCTTC
. | TRBJ1-1 | . | TRBV6-5 | CASSLRNTEAFF | TGTGCCAGCAGCCTCAGAAACACTGAAGCTTTCTTT
. | TRBJ1-5 | TRBD1 | TRBV29-1 | CSASDREDQPQHF | TGCAGCGCAAGTGACAGGGAGGATCAGCCCCAGCATTTT
. | TRBJ2-7 | . | TRBV10-3 | CAIGRGPKVGGSYEQYF | TGTGCCATCGGACGAGGACCCAAGGTGGGGGGCTCCTACGAGCAGTACTTC
. | TRBJ1-1 | . | TRBV15 | CATSRDPALGDTEAFF | TGTGCCACCAGCAGAGATCCGGCCCTAGGGGACACTGAAGCTTTCTTT